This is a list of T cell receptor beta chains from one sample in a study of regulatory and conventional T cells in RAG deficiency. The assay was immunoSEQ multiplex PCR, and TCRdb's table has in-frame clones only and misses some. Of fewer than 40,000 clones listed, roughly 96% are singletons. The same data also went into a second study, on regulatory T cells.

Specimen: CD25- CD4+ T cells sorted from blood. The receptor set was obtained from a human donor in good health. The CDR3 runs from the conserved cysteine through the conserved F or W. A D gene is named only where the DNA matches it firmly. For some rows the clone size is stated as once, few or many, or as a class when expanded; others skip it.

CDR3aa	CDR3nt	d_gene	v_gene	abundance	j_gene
CASGSGGRASTDTQYF	TGTGCCAGTGGGAGCGGGGGACGTGCTAGCACAGATACGCAGTATTTT	TRBD2	TRBV19	.	TRBJ2-3
CAWRVQGADNSPLHF	TGTGCCTGGAGGGTGCAGGGGGCAGATAATTCACCCCTCCACTTT	TRBD1	TRBV30	.	TRBJ1-6
CASRWAGGRSSYEQYF	TGTGCCAGCAGGTGGGCGGGAGGCCGTTCCTCCTACGAGCAGTACTTC	TRBD2	TRBV7-9	once	TRBJ2-7
CASSLQGARNSPLHF	TGTGCCAGCAGCTTGCAGGGGGCCCGTAATTCACCCCTCCACTTT	TRBD1	TRBV5-6	.	TRBJ1-6
CASMGAIVETQYF	TGTGCCAGCATGGGGGCGATCGTGGAGACCCAGTACTTC	.	TRBV5-5	.	TRBJ2-5
CASSSSPPSSGTTYEQYF	TGTGCCAGCAGTTCCTCCCCACCTAGTAGCGGGACGACCTACGAGCAGTACTTC	TRBD2	TRBV28	.	TRBJ2-7
CASSALRDRAGNTIYF	TGTGCCAGCAGCGCGCTCCGGGACAGGGCTGGAAACACCATATATTTT	TRBD1	TRBV7-9	.	TRBJ1-3
CASSSSVLNTEAFF	TGCGCCAGCAGCTCCAGTGTCCTGAACACTGAAGCTTTCTTT	.	TRBV5-1	.	TRBJ1-1
CASSRGDSTYEQYF	TGTGCCAGCAGCCGCGGGGACAGCACCTACGAGCAGTACTTC	.	TRBV6-1	once	TRBJ2-7
CAWTTRGAYGYTF	TGTGCCTGGACGACACGGGGGGCCTATGGCTACACCTTC	.	TRBV30	.	TRBJ1-2
CASSPGQQETQYF	TGTGCCAGCTCACCTGGACAGCAAGAGACCCAGTACTTC	.	TRBV18	.	TRBJ2-5
CASSPRIAGWSYNEQFF	TGTGCCAGCAGTCCTAGGATAGCGGGGTGGTCCTACAATGAGCAGTTCTTC	TRBD2	TRBV27	few	TRBJ2-1
CASSLDLGGPDTQYF	TGTGCCAGCAGCTTAGATCTCGGGGGGCCAGATACGCAGTATTTT	.	TRBV11-2	.	TRBJ2-3
CASSQQESYSPLHF	TGCGCCAGCAGCCAACAGGAAAGCTATTCACCCCTCCACTTT	.	TRBV5-1	.	TRBJ1-6
CASSLRQWGQETQYF	TGTGCCAGCAGCCTAAGACAGTGGGGCCAAGAGACCCAGTACTTC	.	TRBV7-2	.	TRBJ2-5
CASSGRRDRGVGEQFF	TGTGCCAGCAGCGGTCGGCGCGACAGGGGAGTAGGTGAGCAGTTCTTC	TRBD1	TRBV9	.	TRBJ2-1
CASSLSSSGGAWEQYF	TGTGCCAGCAGTTTATCTTCATCGGGAGGGGCTTGGGAGCAGTACTTC	TRBD2	TRBV27	.	TRBJ2-7
CASSSGTGGPGANVLTF	TGTGCCAGTAGTTCCGGGACAGGGGGCCCTGGGGCCAACGTCCTGACTTTC	TRBD1	TRBV19	.	TRBJ2-6
CASRESINYGYTF	TGTGCCAGCAGAGAAAGCATAAACTATGGCTACACCTTC	.	TRBV6-1	once	TRBJ1-2
CASSRTSVSTDTQYF	TGCGCCAGCAGCCGAACCAGTGTTAGCACAGATACGCAGTATTTT	.	TRBV4-3	.	TRBJ2-3
CASSPPWGDSGNTIYF	TGTGCCAGCTCACCACCGTGGGGAGACTCTGGAAACACCATATATTTT	.	TRBV18	once	TRBJ1-3
CASSPLYAGTICPF	TGTGCCAGCAGCCCCCTTTATGCGGGGACGATTTGTCCCTTC	.	TRBV6-4	.	TRBJ1-2
CASRPVAGHGNTIYF	TGCGCCAGCAGGCCAGTAGCAGGGCATGGAAACACCATATATTTT	.	TRBV5-1	few	TRBJ1-3
CASRVTQNQPQHF	TGTGCCAGCAGGGTAACTCAAAATCAGCCCCAGCATTTT	.	TRBV2	.	TRBJ1-5
CASSPQTAIAGNTIYF	TGTGCCAGCAGCCCCCAGACTGCGATTGCAGGAAACACCATATATTTT	.	TRBV9	.	TRBJ1-3
CASSIDARVTEAFF	TGTGCCAGCAGCATCGACGCCCGGGTCACTGAAGCTTTCTTT	.	TRBV21-1	.	TRBJ1-1
CASRRAGNTGELFF	TGTGCCAGCAGAAGAGCGGGGAACACCGGGGAGCTGTTTTTT	.	TRBV2	.	TRBJ2-2
CASSPPENRDGEQYF	TGTGCCAGCTCACCACCGGAGAACAGGGATGGCGAGCAGTACTTC	.	TRBV18	.	TRBJ2-7
CASSYDTNYGYTF	TGTGCCAGCAGTTACGACACCAACTATGGCTACACCTTC	.	TRBV6-6	.	TRBJ1-2
CASSPRKGGGETQYF	TGTGCCAGCAGCCCGAGAAAGGGGGGGGGAGAGACCCAGTACTTC	.	TRBV11-3	.	TRBJ2-5
CASSIRISAIREDTQYF	TGTGCCAGTAGTATTCGAATCTCGGCCATACGGGAAGATACGCAGTATTTT	.	TRBV19	.	TRBJ2-3
CASSEAQRGSYNSPLHF	TGTGCCAGCAGTGAAGCGCAGCGAGGGTCCTATAATTCCCCCCTCCACTTT	.	TRBV6-1	.	TRBJ1-6
CASSQDRYALRYF	TGCGCCAGCAGCCAAGATCGTTACGCATTGCGGTACTTC	.	TRBV4-1	.	TRBJ2-5
CASSSDRTYEQYF	TGCGCCAGCAGCTCGGACAGAACCTACGAGCAGTACTTC	.	TRBV5-1	once	TRBJ2-7
CASSKDNSYEQYF	TGTGCCAGTAGTAAGGACAACTCCTACGAGCAGTACTTC	.	TRBV19	.	TRBJ2-7
CASSPNSGVETQYF	TGTGCCAGCAGCCCTAATAGCGGGGTAGAGACCCAGTACTTC	TRBD2	TRBV7-2	.	TRBJ2-5